One sample yielded the 5 T cell receptor beta chains listed below, sequenced in a study of cytomegalovirus exposure and HLA in healthy donors. Researchers ran the PCR with 60 Vbeta and 13 Jbeta primers. The repertoire was sequenced with immunoSEQ multiplex PCR; TCRdb's copy has only in-frame clones and lacks some. The sample holds about 180,000 clones, approximately 80% seen once. Sequencing used PBMCs. Every receptor here comes from a male donor in good health and CMV-seronegative.

The rearrangement joins TRBV7-2 to TRBJ2-7; TRBD1 aligns across 10 bases. CDR3 length: 13 residues. With 4 bases clipped from V and 7 bases from J, the junction kept 4 bases outside the gene matches. CDR1 and CDR2 from the germline V gene are SGHTA and FQGNSA. The CDR3 DNA follows: TGTGCCAGCAGCTCAGACAGGGGGCTTGAGCAGTACTTC. This codes for CASSSDRGLEQYF. The full variable domain, in which reference TRBV7-2 and TRBJ2-7 provide the parts outside the CDR3, is GAGVSQSPSNKVTEKGKDVELRCDPISGHTALYWYRQSLGQGLEFLIYFQGNSAPDKSGLPSDRFSAERTGGSVSTLTIQRTQQEDSAVYLCASSSDRGLEQYFGPGTRLTVT.

This clone was found once. The chain recombines TRBV27 with TRBJ2-1, with a weak D call TRBD1 (6 bases). The ends were cut back, 6 bases at V and 1 base at J, with 7 bases in the middle. CDR3 size: 13 residues. Per the germline V gene, CDR1 is MNHEY and CDR2 is SMNVEV (reference sequence). CDR3 DNA: TGTGCCAGCAGACAGGGTTCCTACAATGAGCAGTTCTTC. It is translated as CASRQGSYNEQFF.

V is TRBV19 and J is TRBJ2-5, with 12 bases fitting TRBD1. V lost 6 bases to trimming and J lost 5 bases; unmatched junction nucleotides: 7. This CDR3 has 15 residues. The V gene's germline CDR1 is LNHDA and CDR2 SQIVND (reference sequence). CDR3 sequence: CASSRGQGALETQYF. CDR3 coding DNA: TGTGCCAGTAGCCGGGGACAGGGGGCGCTGGAGACCCAGTACTTC.

The CDR3 sequence is CASSLGGLAGPSSYEQYF. The CDR3 DNA reads as TGTGCCAGCAGCTTGGGGGGACTAGCGGGGCCCAGCTCCTACGAGCAGTACTTC. The chain employs TRBV5-4 and TRBJ2-7; 13 bases align to TRBD2. The V segment lost 0 bases and the J segment 0 bases; nucleotides outside the gene matches: 6. The CDR3 runs to 18 residues. CDR1 is SGHNT, CDR2 YYREEE, per germline (reference sequence).

The J gene is TRBJ1-1, the V gene TRBV7-2; 7 nucleotides agree with TRBD1. V shed 1 base and J 4 bases; nucleotides not matched to a gene: 6. Per the germline V gene, CDR1 is SGHTA and CDR2 is FQGNSA. The CDR3 has 15 amino acids. The CDR3 loop reads CASSLDDRASTEAFF. The CDR3 coding sequence is TGTGCCAGCAGCTTAGACGACAGGGCGAGCACTGAAGCTTTCTTT. The full variable domain, its missing parts supplied by reference TRBV7-2 and TRBJ1-1, is GAGVSQSPSNKVTEKGKDVELRCDPISGHTALYWYRQSLGQGLEFLIYFQGNSAPDKSGLPSDRFSAERTGGSVSTLTIQRTQQEDSAVYLCASSLDDRASTEAFFGQGTRLTVV.